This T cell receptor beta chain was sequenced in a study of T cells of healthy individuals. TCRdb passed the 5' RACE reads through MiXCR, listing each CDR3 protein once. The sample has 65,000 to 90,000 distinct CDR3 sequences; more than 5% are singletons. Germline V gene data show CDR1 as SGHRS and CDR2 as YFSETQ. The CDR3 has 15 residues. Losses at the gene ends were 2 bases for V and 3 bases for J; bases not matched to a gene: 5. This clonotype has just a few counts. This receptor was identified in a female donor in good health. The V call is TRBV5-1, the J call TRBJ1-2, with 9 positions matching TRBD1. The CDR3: CASSLQGALDYGYTF. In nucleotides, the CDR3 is TGCGCCAGCAGCTTACAGGGGGCTCTGGACTATGGCTACACCTTC.